This TCR beta chain stems from a study of T cell responses to AZD1222 COVID-19 vaccine. Study-wide context: Timing groups of about 4 and about 12 weeks for second doses were pooled.

TCRdb's table, derived via immunoSEQ multiplex PCR, lists solely in-frame clones and lacks some. The sample carries 120,000 or so clones, roughly 90% recorded once. Germline lookup yields CDR1 SGHNT and CDR2 YYREEE (reference sequence). The CDR3 has 15 amino acids. V dropped 4 bases and J dropped 7; count of bases not matched to a gene: 5. This clone has just one count. This clonotype originated in an adult in good health. The sequenced sample was peripheral blood, obtained on day 0 of AZD1222 vaccination. The chain joins TRBV5-4 to TRBJ1-6, with 10 bases that match TRBD1. The CDR3 spells CASSNGQGVNSPLHF. The DNA for the CDR3 is TGTGCCAGCAGCAATGGACAGGGGGTGAATTCACCCCTCCACTTT.